This T cell receptor (beta chain) was identified during a study of CD8+CD57+ T cells in acquired aplastic anemia. Ten or more counts support this clonotype. The CDR3 runs 16 residues. Deletions cut 6 bases from V and 0 bases from J, with 14 bases between. CDR1 and CDR2 (germline): ENHRY, SYGVKD. TCR beta VDJ and CDR3 were profiled, and genomic DNA was the template. TCRdb re-called the reads through MiXCR, storing one row per CDR3 protein. The sample comprises approximately 380,000 distinct CDR3 sequences, about two thirds of which are singletons, and 4% rests with the top ten. This receptor was identified in a human donor in good health, serving as a control. This chain connects TRBV10-3 to TRBJ1-4; D is perhaps TRBD1 (6 bases). The sample was sorted CD4+, CD8+, or CD8+CD57+ T cells (not recorded which) from PBMCs. The CDR3 nucleotides are TGTGCCATCAGCCGGGGGGGCGGCGCAACTAATGAAAAACTGTTTTTT. Translated: CAISRGGGATNEKLFF.